Below, 32 T cell receptor beta chains from the same sample are listed, as sequenced in a study of control samples from healthy donors and cancer patients. The table came from immunoSEQ multiplex PCR; TCRdb's copy has only in-frame clones and leaves some out. The sample records fewer than 200,000 clones, about 94% being singletons. The sequenced sample consisted of PBMCs. These receptors came from a man aged 60 to 75 with colorectal cancer.

This chain links TRBV30 with TRBJ1-5; 9 bases are shared with TRBD1. Germline V gene lookup returns CDR1 GTSNPN and CDR2 SVGIG (reference sequence). CDR3 length: 15 amino acids. Germline trimming cut 4 bases from V and 6 bases from J; bases unmatched to any gene: 10. The CDR3 DNA reads as TGTGCCTGGACACCGGGACAGGGAGGGGGTCAGCCCCAGCATTTT. Translation gives CAWTPGQGGGQPQHF.

The chain uses TRBV7-8 and TRBJ1-1; the D is unclear. The CDR3 is 15 residues long. CDR1 and CDR2 (germline): SGHVS, FQNEAQ. V was shortened by 4 bases and J by 0 bases, with 12 bases between the two germline ends. DNA of the CDR3: TGTGCCAGCAGCTCAACGATCTTCATGAACACTGAAGCTTTCTTT. This codes for CASSSTIFMNTEAFF.

V and J are TRBV29-1 and TRBJ1-1, with D maybe TRBD1 (5 bases). The CDR3 runs to 10 residues. Germline V gives CDR1 SQVTM, CDR2 ANQGSEA. Deletions cut 7 bases from V and 6 bases from J, with 9 bases between. The CDR3 DNA is TGCAGCGCCGGGACGGCTGAAGCTTTCTTT. This encodes CSAGTAEAFF.

The chain has TRBV30 and TRBJ1-5, with TRBD1 as a possible D gene (5 bases). This CDR3 contains 16 residues. Germline loops: CDR1 GTSNPN, CDR2 SVGIG (reference sequence). V was shortened by 1 base and J by 4 bases, with 17 bases between the two germline ends. The CDR3 loop reads CAWSALGVQGNQPQHF. CDR3 coding DNA: TGTGCCTGGAGTGCTTTGGGCGTTCAGGGTAATCAGCCCCAGCATTTT.

The chain carries TRBV11-2 and TRBJ2-2; D may correspond to TRBD1 or TRBD2 (6 bases each). V was cut by 3 bases and J by 6 bases, with 14 bases left in between. This CDR3 region has 15 residues. The germline V gene has CDR1 SGHAT and CDR2 FQNNGV. CDR3 DNA sequence: TGTGCCAGCAGCTTCTTTAGGGGGGTCGCCGGGGAGCTGTTTTTT. It specifies CASSFFRGVAGELFF.

This chain joins TRBV6-2 or TRBV6-3 and TRBJ2-5; D is perhaps TRBD1 (5 bases). In germline, CDR1 is MNHEY, CDR2 SVGEGT. This CDR3 has 13 amino acids. V lost 3 bases and J 5 bases, leaving 10 bases between the germline ends. The CDR3 bases are TGTGCCAGCAGTTATTACAGGTCCGAGACCCAGTACTTC. Amino acid sequence: CASSYYRSETQYF.

The chain combines TRBV5-4 with TRBJ1-1; TRBD1 might be the D (6 bases). V was clipped by 0 bases and J by 6 bases, with 12 bases between them. Germline V CDR1 and CDR2: SGHNT, YYREEE (reference sequence). The length of the CDR3 is 14 residues. Written as DNA, the CDR3 is TGTGCCAGCAGCTTGGGGGGGCCTACCGCTGAAGCTTTCTTT. Translation gives CASSLGGPTAEAFF.

V gene TRBV18 combines with J gene TRBJ2-6; D gene uncertain. Trimming removed 3 bases from V and 4 bases from J, with 10 bases in between. Germline lookup yields CDR1 KGHSH and CDR2 LQKENI. The CDR3 has 15 residues. CDR3 nucleotides: TGTGCCAGCTCACCCGACCGAGCCGGGGCCAACGTCCTGACTTTC. This sequence encodes CASSPDRAGANVLTF.

The chain combines TRBV7-2 with TRBJ1-1; 12 nucleotides line up with TRBD1. Germline V gives CDR1 SGHTA, CDR2 FQGNSA. The CDR3 length is 18 residues. The ends lost 5 bases at V and 1 base at J; junction bases unmatched: 11. CDR3 residues: CASSIRGGTGGANTEAFF. CDR3 DNA sequence: TGTGCCAGCAGCATTCGGGGCGGGACAGGGGGCGCGAACACTGAAGCTTTCTTT.

The chain has TRBV27 and TRBJ1-2; D is ambiguous. Germline-derived CDR1 and CDR2 are MNHEY and SMNVEV (reference sequence). The CDR3 loop spans 13 amino acids. V dropped 5 bases and J dropped 4 bases, with 11 bases sitting between them. This CDR3 reads CASSATAVYGYTF. CDR3 nucleotide sequence: TGTGCCAGCAGTGCGACTGCAGTCTATGGCTACACCTTC.

The chain carries TRBV10-1 and TRBJ1-1; D may be TRBD1 (5 bases). Looked up from germline, CDR1 is WNHNN and CDR2 is SYGVQD (reference sequence). V was shortened by 3 bases and J by 1 base, with 18 bases between the two germline ends. This CDR3 has 17 residues. CDR3 in amino acids: CASSELRDTGSNTEAFF. CDR3 sequence (DNA): TGCGCCAGCAGTGAATTAAGGGATACAGGATCGAACACTGAAGCTTTCTTT.

The rearrangement links TRBV18 to TRBJ2-7; D unclear. The CDR3 is 14 residues long. The V gene lost 2 bases and the J gene lost 3 bases, with 11 bases spanning the gap. The V gene's germline CDR1 is KGHSH and CDR2 LQKENI. CDR3 in amino acids: CASSPVGTDYEQYF. For the CDR3, the DNA is TGTGCCAGCTCACCAGTGGGTACGGACTACGAGCAGTACTTC.

The chain links TRBV19 to TRBJ1-2, with no clear D. This CDR3 contains 15 residues. Trimming stripped 1 base from V and 3 bases from J, with 12 bases between. CDR1 is LNHDA, CDR2 SQIVND, per germline (reference sequence). The CDR3 sequence is CASSIGESDYYGYTF. The CDR3 region has the DNA TGTGCCAGTAGTATAGGGGAGTCAGACTACTATGGCTACACCTTC.

The chain joins TRBV5-4 to TRBJ2-7, with a weak D call TRBD2 (5 bases). This CDR3 has 12 residues. The V end was cut by 0 bases, the J end by 6 bases, with 7 bases between. Germline CDR1 is SGHNT and CDR2 is YYREEE (reference sequence). This chain's CDR3 is CASSLGGSEQYF. The CDR3 nucleotides read TGTGCCAGCAGCTTGGGAGGGAGCGAGCAGTACTTC.

The chain joins TRBV18 to TRBJ2-7; tentatively, D is TRBD2 (5 bases). V lost 6 bases to trimming and J lost 4 bases, with 13 bases between them. Germline V gives CDR1 KGHSH, CDR2 LQKENI. The CDR3 length is 13 residues. CDR3 sequence reads: CASSVFGGYEQYF. The CDR3 DNA is TGTGCCAGCTCTGTATTCGGCGGGTACGAGCAGTACTTC.

The chain combines TRBV4-1 with TRBJ1-2; tentatively, D is TRBD1 (6 bases). Deletions cut 0 bases from V and 4 bases from J, with 12 bases between. Germline V lookup: CDR1 MGHRA, CDR2 YSYEKL. This CDR3 comprises 15 residues. The CDR3 here is CASSQDRGGLYGYTF. The CDR3 nucleotides read TGCGCCAGCAGCCAAGACAGGGGCGGTCTCTATGGCTACACCTTC.

The chain recombines TRBV24-1 with TRBJ2-2; tentatively, D is TRBD2 (5 bases). The V gene lost 4 bases and the J gene lost 3 bases, with 8 bases spanning the gap. The germline gives CDR1 KGHDR, CDR2 SFDVKD. This CDR3 region has 14 residues. The CDR3, as DNA: TGTGCCACCAGTGACGGGGAGCACACCGGGGAGCTGTTTTTT. Translated: CATSDGEHTGELFF.

V is TRBV24-1 and J is TRBJ2-3; D gene unclear. V lost 0 bases and J 8 bases, leaving 14 bases between the germline ends. CDR3 size: 15 residues. Germline lookup yields CDR1 KGHDR and CDR2 SFDVKD. The CDR3 nucleotides are TGTGCCACCAGTGATTTGGGTAGGGATACTGGTACGCAGTATTTT. It specifies CATSDLGRDTGTQYF.

The V call is TRBV5-5, the J call TRBJ1-1; no clear D gene. The V and J ends lost 2 bases and 1 base respectively, with 9 bases between them. The CDR3 totals 14 residues. Germline lookup yields CDR1 SGHKS and CDR2 YYEKEE (reference sequence). The CDR3 loop is CASSFAWPNTEAFF. The CDR3, as DNA: TGTGCCAGCAGCTTTGCCTGGCCGAACACTGAAGCTTTCTTT.

CDR3 residues: CASSFRLAGVTSDYGYTF. DNA of the CDR3: TGTGCCAGCAGTTTCAGGCTCGCCGGGGTCACGTCGGACTATGGCTACACCTTC. The chain employs TRBV6-2 or TRBV6-3 and TRBJ1-2; no definite D call. V gave up 4 bases and J gave up 3 bases, with 24 bases separating them. Germline-derived CDR1 and CDR2 are MNHEY and SVGEGT. CDR3 length equals 18 residues.

The chain recombines TRBV7-9 with TRBJ2-3, with 7 bases matching TRBD2. The CDR3 sequence is 15 residues long. Trimming cost V 3 bases and J 1 base; bases outside gene matches: 4. Per the germline V gene, CDR1 is SEHNR and CDR2 is FQNEAQ (reference sequence). The chain's CDR3 is CASSFESGGTDTQYF. For the CDR3, the DNA is TGTGCCAGCAGCTTTGAGAGCGGGGGCACAGATACGCAGTATTTT.

The chain carries TRBV27 and TRBJ1-1, with 9 bases fitting TRBD1. The CDR3 consists of 13 residues. The J segment lost 6 bases and the V segment lost 6 bases, leaving 5 bases of the junction unmatched. In germline, CDR1 is MNHEY, CDR2 SMNVEV (reference sequence). The CDR3 bases are TGTGCCAGCAGCGAAAACAGGGGGCCTGAAGCTTTCTTT. Amino acids: CASSENRGPEAFF.

V usage is TRBV4-1 and J usage is TRBJ1-6; 9 bases fit TRBD1. Germline assignment: CDR1 MGHRA and CDR2 YSYEKL. Trimming took 3 bases from V and 9 from J; bases not matched to a gene: 6. This CDR3 contains 15 residues. The CDR3 region is CASSQPGQGGSPLHF. Written as DNA, the CDR3 is TGCGCCAGCAGCCAGCCGGGACAGGGTGGTTCACCCCTCCACTTT.

The J gene is TRBJ2-3, the V gene TRBV4-3; D is possibly TRBD2 (7 bases). Looked up from germline, CDR1 is LGHNA and CDR2 is YSLEER. V was trimmed by 0 bases and J by 5 bases, leaving 15 bases between them. The CDR3 spans 16 residues. CDR3 protein: CASSQEWRGGKDTQYF. For the CDR3, the DNA is TGCGCCAGCAGCCAAGAATGGAGGGGGGGGAAAGATACGCAGTATTTT.

The CDR3 sequence: CASSEGTGYTGELFF. As DNA, the CDR3 is TGTGCCAGCAGTGAAGGGACAGGGTACACCGGGGAGCTGTTTTTT. This chain links TRBV2 with TRBJ2-2; 8 nucleotides align to TRBD1. CDR3 size: 15 residues. V was pared by 1 base and J by 3 bases, with 1 base of the junction left unmatched. CDR1 is SNHLY, CDR2 FYNNEI, per germline.

The rearrangement joins TRBV11-2 to TRBJ1-4, with a possible D match to TRBD1 (6 bases). The V gene's germline CDR1 is SGHAT and CDR2 FQNNGV. Trimming took off 5 bases at V and 0 bases at J, with 16 bases between the two ends. This CDR3 has 17 residues. The CDR3 is CASSPIGQRATNEKLFF. CDR3 in DNA: TGTGCCAGCAGCCCTATCGGACAGAGAGCAACTAATGAAAAACTGTTTTTT.

V and J are TRBV5-6 and TRBJ1-1; D is unclear. The germline V gene has CDR1 SGHDT and CDR2 YYEEEE. V shed 1 base and J shed 0 bases, with 7 bases lying between them. This CDR3 has 14 amino acids. CDR3: CASSLYEMNTEAFF. CDR3 bases: TGTGCCAGCAGCTTGTACGAGATGAACACTGAAGCTTTCTTT.

Here the CDR3 DNA reads TGTGCCAGCAGCTTTCAGGGGTGGAGTAACACAGATACGCAGTATTTT. Amino acids: CASSFQGWSNTDTQYF. The chain employs TRBV5-6 and TRBJ2-3, with a weak D call TRBD1 (6 bases). The V gene lost 2 bases and the J gene lost 2 bases, with 15 bases spanning the gap. The CDR3 totals 16 residues. Per the germline V gene, CDR1 is SGHDT and CDR2 is YYEEEE.

This chain connects TRBV19 to TRBJ1-2; D is unclear. Trimming cost V 4 bases and J 3 bases, with 6 bases left between them. Germline CDR1 LNHDA, CDR2 SQIVND (reference sequence). The CDR3 is made up of 12 amino acids. CDR3 loop: CASSTTYYGYTF. The CDR3 nucleotides read TGTGCCAGTAGTACTACGTACTATGGCTACACCTTC. Combining the CDR3 with reference TRBV19 and TRBJ1-2 gives the whole variable domain DGGITQSPKYLFRKEGQNVTLSCEQNLNHDAMYWYRQDPGQGLRLIYYSQIVNDFQKGDIAEGYSVSREKKESFPLTVTSAQKNPTAFYLCASSTTYYGYTFGSGTRLTVV.

This chain connects TRBV7-2 to TRBJ2-3, with 12 positions matching TRBD2. CDR1 and CDR2 (germline): SGHTA, FQGNSA. The CDR3 is 16 amino acids. V was pared by 0 bases and J by 10 bases, with 8 bases of the junction left unmatched. CDR3 in amino acids: CASSLAASGGARAQYF. CDR3 coding DNA: TGTGCCAGCAGCTTAGCGGCTAGCGGGGGGGCTCGCGCGCAGTATTTT. Full variable domain (outside the CDR3, taken from reference TRBV7-2 and TRBJ2-3): GAGVSQSPSNKVTEKGKDVELRCDPISGHTALYWYRQSLGQGLEFLIYFQGNSAPDKSGLPSDRFSAERTGGSVSTLTIQRTQQEDSAVYLCASSLAASGGARAQYFGPGTRLTVL.

The rearrangement links TRBV11-2 to TRBJ2-7; the match to TRBD1 covers 9 bases. Germline V gene lookup returns CDR1 SGHAT and CDR2 FQNNGV. V was pared by 2 bases and J by 3 bases, with 2 bases of the junction left unmatched. The CDR3 contains 14 residues. CDR3 sequence reads: CASSLNRGLYEQYF. The CDR3 DNA reads TGTGCCAGCAGCTTAAACAGGGGGCTCTACGAGCAGTACTTC. The full variable domain, with the rest looked up from reference TRBV11-2 and TRBJ2-7, is EAGVAQSPRYKIIEKRQSVAFWCNPISGHATLYWYQQILGQGPKLLIQFQNNGVVDDSQLPKDRFSAERLKGVDSTLKIQPAKLEDSAVYLCASSLNRGLYEQYFGPGTRLTVT.

The genes are TRBV4-1 and TRBJ2-7; possibly TRBD1 or TRBD2 for D (5 bases each). The germline CDR1 and CDR2 sequences are MGHRA and YSYEKL. The CDR3 has 16 residues. Trimming pared 4 bases from V and 2 bases from J, leaving 18 bases between. The CDR3 coding sequence is TGCGCCAGCAGCCCCCAGAGGGTGACAGTAACCTACGAGCAGTACTTC. Protein: CASSPQRVTVTYEQYF.